The 10 T cell receptor beta chains in this list originate from one sample, sequenced in a study of blood T cell repertoires in COVID-19 (dated by TCRdb to the early 2020s). Library preparation employed the immunoSEQ multiplex PCR assay. In its TCRdb copy, this immuneACCESS table keeps in-frame sequences only and misses some clones. Where compared with another copy, unresolved V genes explain less than half of these, and the others have no known cause. Recorded for this sample are about 70,000 clones; around 85% of them occurred a single time. The leading ten clones occupy under 40% of the sample. The sequencing sample was made of peripheral blood. These receptors were collected from an elderly woman with active or convalescent COVID-19.

This rearrangement joins TRBV7-2 to TRBJ1-5; D is possibly TRBD1 (5 bases). Germline loops: CDR1 SGHTA, CDR2 FQGNSA. The CDR3 covers 14 residues. V was pared by 3 bases and J by 3 bases, with 9 bases between. The CDR3 sequence is CASSFDSFNQPQHF. CDR3 nucleotide sequence: TGTGCCAGCAGCTTCGACAGTTTCAATCAGCCCCAGCATTTT.

This chain joins TRBV7-3 and TRBJ2-1; 12 nucleotides align to TRBD2. Losses at the gene ends were 2 bases for V and 5 bases for J; bases not matched to a gene: 1. This CDR3 comprises 15 residues. Germline lookup yields CDR1 SGHTA and CDR2 FQGTGA. CDR3 DNA sequence: TGTGCCAGCAGCTTACTAGCGGGGGGGCACAATGAGCAGTTCTTC. This encodes CASSLLAGGHNEQFF.

The chain recombines TRBV6-2 or TRBV6-3 with TRBJ1-5, with D possibly matching TRBD1 (6 bases). Deletions cut 2 bases from V and 5 bases from J, with 10 bases between. The germline V gene encodes CDR1 MNHEY and CDR2 SVGEGT. This CDR3 contains 14 residues. CDR3 region: CASSYRQADQPQHF. CDR3 coding DNA: TGTGCCAGCAGTTACCGACAGGCCGATCAGCCCCAGCATTTT.

The V gene is TRBV6-5, the J gene TRBJ1-6; tentatively, D is TRBD1 (6 bases). Germline lookup yields CDR1 MNHEY and CDR2 SVGAGI. This CDR3 comprises 14 residues. V lost 6 bases to trimming and J lost 10 bases, with 16 bases between them. The CDR3 nucleotides are TGTGCCAGCAGCCTAGACAGGTTCGAGTCACCCCTCCACTTT. It is translated as CASSLDRFESPLHF.

The V and J genes are TRBV5-1 and TRBJ1-5; the match to TRBD1 covers 7 bases. Germline CDR1 SGHRS, CDR2 YFSETQ. This CDR3 is built from 14 residues. V shed 4 bases and J 3 bases; nucleotides not matched to a gene: 4. The CDR3 reads CASSPGTDNQPQHF. Here the CDR3 DNA reads TGCGCCAGCAGCCCAGGGACAGACAATCAGCCCCAGCATTTT.

This rearrangement joins TRBV30 to TRBJ2-5, with D tentatively TRBD2 (6 bases). The CDR3 runs 14 residues. Looked up from germline, CDR1 is GTSNPN and CDR2 is SVGIG (reference sequence). As DNA, the CDR3 is TGTGCATTTAAATCGAGGGTTGGGGGGGAGACCCAGTACTTC. Encoded protein: CAFKSRVGGETQYF.

The genes are TRBV30 and TRBJ1-6; possibly TRBD1 for D (6 bases). Germline values: CDR1 GTSNPN, CDR2 SVGIG (reference sequence). V was shortened by 4 bases and J by 13 bases, with 17 bases between the two germline ends. The CDR3 has 13 amino acids. The CDR3 sequence: CAWTLTGYTPLHF. CDR3 DNA sequence: TGTGCCTGGACCCTGACAGGCTATACCCCCCTCCACTTT.

The J gene is TRBJ1-1, the V gene TRBV20-1, with TRBD1 as a possible D gene (5 bases). The V end lost 4 bases, the J end lost 6 bases, and 9 bases lay between the germline ends. CDR3 length: 11 residues. Germline V CDR1 and CDR2: DFQATT, SNEGSKA (reference sequence). The CDR3 sequence is CSAKGVPEAFF. CDR3 bases: TGCAGTGCTAAAGGGGTCCCTGAAGCTTTCTTT.

This chain links TRBV2 with TRBJ2-2; 7 positions agree with TRBD2. Germline V gives CDR1 SNHLY, CDR2 FYNNEI. V gave up 7 bases and J gave up 2 bases; unmatched junction bases: 7. The CDR3 spans 15 residues. The CDR3 DNA follows: TGTGCCAGCAACAGGCCTAGCGGTAACACCGGGGAGCTGTTTTTT. This translates into CASNRPSGNTGELFF.

The chain uses TRBV19 and TRBJ1-1, with D tentatively TRBD1 (5 bases). V was shortened by 1 base and J by 5 bases, with 17 bases between the two germline ends. The CDR3 totals 16 residues. Germline V lookup: CDR1 LNHDA, CDR2 SQIVND (reference sequence). The CDR3 bases are TGTGCCAGTAGTATAGGTTACGGGGGAGAGAGAACTGAAGCTTTCTTT. The encoded protein is CASSIGYGGERTEAFF.